These 5 T cell receptor beta chains share one sample of origin, sequenced in a study of blood T cell repertoires in COVID-19 (dated by TCRdb to 2020 to 2022). The method behind the library was the immunoSEQ multiplex PCR assay. TCRdb limited this immuneACCESS table to in-frame rearrangements with V and J called. A share of clones is missing; checked studies link under half to unresolved V genes, and the rest is unexplained. The sample contains approximately 470,000 clones, around 90% of them found a single time. Of the sample, roughly 0.7% is held by the ten largest clones. Sequenced sample: PBMCs or T cells enriched from blood (not recorded which). These receptors all come from a woman aged 18-29 years who had recovered from COVID-19.

In DNA form, the CDR3 reads TGTGCCAGCAGCTTACTGGGGGCGTGGGACAGGGGGCCTTCTAACTATGGCTACACCTTC. Translating gives CASSLLGAWDRGPSNYGYTF. The gene calls are TRBV13 and TRBJ1-2; 12 positions match TRBD1. CDR3 length equals 20 residues. V gave up 2 bases and J gave up 0 bases; unmatched junction bases: 13. CDR1 and CDR2 (germline): PRHDT, FYEKMQ (reference sequence). The whole variable domain, remainder taken from reference TRBV13 and TRBJ1-2, is AAGVIQSPRHLIKEKRETATLKCYPIPRHDTVYWYQQGPGQDPQFLISFYEKMQSDKGSIPDRFSAQQFSDYHSELNMSSLELGDSALYFCASSLLGAWDRGPSNYGYTFGSGTRLTVV.

CDR3 coding DNA: TGTGCCTGGAGTGCCGGACAGGGATTCAACCAGCCCCAGCATTTT. Translated, it gives CAWSAGQGFNQPQHF. V is TRBV30 and J is TRBJ1-5, with 8 positions matching TRBD1. V shed 1 base and J 7 bases; nucleotides not matched to a gene: 9. This CDR3 has 15 residues. CDR1 is GTSNPN and CDR2 is SVGIG in the germline V gene (reference sequence).

This chain connects TRBV2 to TRBJ1-2, with D maybe TRBD1 (6 bases). V shed 10 bases and J shed 3 bases, with 15 bases lying between them. The germline gives CDR1 SNHLY, CDR2 FYNNEI. CDR3 length: 13 amino acids. The CDR3 DNA is TGTGCCACCCCGGGGAGGGGGGACTATGGCTACACCTTC. Its translation: CATPGRGDYGYTF.

The chain recombines TRBV4-1 with TRBJ2-1, with a weak D call TRBD2 (7 bases). CDR3 length: 13 amino acids. V was shortened by 2 bases and J by 13 bases, with 15 bases between the two germline ends. Germline V gene data show CDR1 as MGHRA and CDR2 as YSYEKL. In DNA, the CDR3 is TGCGCCAGCAGCCAACTCCGACCGGGGGGCCAGTTCTTC. Protein: CASSQLRPGGQFF.

The V and J genes are TRBV11-1 and TRBJ1-5, with TRBD1 identical over 7 bases. This CDR3 is 13 amino acids long. From germline, CDR1 is SGHAT and CDR2 FQDESV (reference sequence). The J segment lost 10 bases and the V segment lost 4 bases, leaving 7 bases of the junction unmatched. The CDR3 loop is CASSSDRVSPQHF. DNA for the CDR3: TGTGCCAGCAGCTCCGACAGGGTGAGTCCCCAGCATTTT.